This T cell receptor beta chain is from a study of PD-L1 blockade in urothelial cancer. The overall study: Investigators checked blood 3 weeks (second dose) and 6 weeks after treatment start. There were a median of approximately 150,000 T cells in blood samples.

The assay was immunoSEQ multiplex PCR, and TCRdb's table has in-frame clones only and misses some. The profile shows approximately 44,000 clones, roughly nine tenths of them singletons. CDR3 length equals 16 residues. The J segment lost 2 bases and the V segment lost 7 bases, leaving 9 bases of the junction unmatched. CDR1 is MNHEY, CDR2 SMNVEV, per germline (reference sequence). Regarding time point: peripheral blood 6 weeks after treatment start. Sample numbers ranged from 1 to 8 per patient, encompassing pretreatment and on-treatment collections. The material was PBMCs, obtained around atezolizumab (anti-PD-L1) treatment. The receptor was derived from a man aged 65 to 85 with urothelial cancer. V gene TRBV27 combines with J gene TRBJ2-3, with 10 positions matching TRBD2. The DNA of the CDR3 is TGTGCCAGCACCGTGACTAGCGGGCGATTCACAGATACGCAGTATTTT. This gives the protein CASTVTSGRFTDTQYF.